The 32 T cell receptor beta chains reported below all come from one sample, sequenced in a study of blood T cell repertoires in COVID-19. Repertoires were generated with immunoSEQ multiplex PCR, while TCRdb's copy carries only in-frame clones and drops some. The profile shows roughly 250,000 clones, approximately 86% of them singletons. Sample: peripheral blood. The receptors derive from a woman older than 75 with active or convalescent COVID-19.

The chain's CDR3 is CASSTQGVIKEKLFF. DNA of the CDR3: TGTGCCAGTAGTACACAGGGGGTCATCAAGGAAAAACTGTTTTTT. This chain links TRBV19 with TRBJ1-4; the match to TRBD1 covers 8 bases. This CDR3 comprises 15 residues. J gave up 8 bases and V 4 bases, and 9 bases lay outside the gene matches. Germline CDR1 and CDR2: LNHDA and SQIVND (reference sequence).

The chain combines TRBV28 with TRBJ2-7; 8 bases map to TRBD1. The CDR3 totals 15 residues. Germline CDR1 reads MDHEN; CDR2 reads SYDVKM. Trimming cost V 3 bases and J 6 bases; bases outside gene matches: 10. The DNA of the CDR3 is TGTGCCAGCAGTTTCATCGGGACAGGATCACCCGAGCAGTACTTC. It encodes CASSFIGTGSPEQYF.

Written as DNA, the CDR3 is TGCAGCGTTGAAGATCCTCCAGCGGGGGGGCCAGATACGCAGTATTTT. Translation gives CSVEDPPAGGPDTQYF. This rearrangement joins TRBV29-1 to TRBJ2-3, with 10 positions matching TRBD2. The CDR3 is 16 amino acids. Losses at the gene ends were 0 bases for V and 4 bases for J; bases not matched to a gene: 7. CDR1 is SQVTM and CDR2 is ANQGSEA in the germline V gene.

Comment on this clone: An end of the junction does not agree with germline; a read error may underlie this. The CDR3 is CASSEWGGGGALF. The CDR3 DNA reads TGCGCCAGCAGTGAATGGGGGGGCGGGGGCGCTTTATTC. The genes are TRBV10-2 and TRBJ1-2, with D possibly matching TRBD1 (6 bases). The CDR3 runs 13 residues. Germline assignment: CDR1 WSHSY and CDR2 SAAADI.

CDR3 region: CAWSVQMNTEAFF. CDR3 nucleotides: TGTGCCTGGAGTGTACAGATGAACACTGAAGCTTTCTTT. The chain links TRBV30 to TRBJ1-1; D remains unclear. Germline CDR1 and CDR2: GTSNPN and SVGIG (reference sequence). The V end was cut by 0 bases, the J end by 0 bases, with 5 bases between. The CDR3 is 13 residues long.

CDR3: CASSDGQGFHQPQHF. CDR3 in DNA: TGTGCCAGCAGTGATGGACAGGGGTTCCATCAGCCCCAGCATTTT. The J gene is TRBJ1-5, the V gene TRBV6-1; 9 bases fit TRBD1. CDR1 and CDR2 from the germline V gene are MNHNS and SASEGT. The CDR3 runs 15 residues. V was pared by 3 bases and J by 5 bases, with 5 bases of the junction left unmatched.

This chain joins TRBV10-2 and TRBJ1-1; 7 bases map to TRBD1. The V gene's germline CDR1 is WSHSY and CDR2 SAAADI. The CDR3 contains 14 residues. J lost 7 bases, V lost 6 bases, and 11 bases had no gene match. The CDR3, as DNA: TGCGCCAGCAGGGGGACAGCGAGAACAGGTGAAGCTTTCTTT. Translated: CASRGTARTGEAFF.

This clone was recorded a few times. This sequence joins TRBV19 and TRBJ1-1, with TRBD1 matching over 7 bases. Trimming at V came to 1 base and at J to 1 base, leaving 0 bases not matched to a gene. The CDR3 has 14 residues. Germline lookup yields CDR1 LNHDA and CDR2 SQIVND (reference sequence). The CDR3 nucleotides read TGTGCCAGTAGTATAGGGACAGGGAACACTGAAGCTTTCTTT. It codes for CASSIGTGNTEAFF.

The rearrangement joins TRBV5-1 to TRBJ2-7; 9 nucleotides line up with TRBD1. Trimming cost V 4 bases and J 2 bases; bases outside gene matches: 7. This CDR3 is 15 amino acids long. Per the germline V gene, CDR1 is SGHRS and CDR2 is YFSETQ. CDR3 protein: CASSHSGQGPYEQYF. The DNA of the CDR3 is TGCGCCAGCAGCCATTCGGGACAGGGACCCTACGAGCAGTACTTC.

This chain joins TRBV6-5 and TRBJ1-6, with 10 bases that match TRBD1. V lost 6 bases to trimming and J lost 10 bases; unmatched junction nucleotides: 6. The CDR3 consists of 14 residues. Germline V gene sequence: CDR1 MNHEY, CDR2 SVGAGI. CDR3 in amino acids: CASRETGGGSPLHF. The CDR3 DNA sequence: TGTGCCAGCAGGGAGACAGGGGGCGGATCACCCCTCCACTTT.

This clone was detected once. The rearrangement links TRBV6-1 to TRBJ2-5; 8 nucleotides agree with TRBD2. Germline trimming cut 0 bases from V and 4 bases from J; bases unmatched to any gene: 7. The CDR3 length is 16 residues. Germline V gene data show CDR1 as MNHNS and CDR2 as SASEGT. CDR3 region: CASSEALRLAGETQYF. As DNA, the CDR3 is TGTGCCAGCAGTGAAGCGCTTCGGCTAGCGGGAGAGACCCAGTACTTC.

This rearrangement joins TRBV6-5 to TRBJ2-7, with 9 bases fitting TRBD1. The V gene end was trimmed by 5 bases and the J gene end by 9 bases; junction bases not matched to a gene: 8. Germline V lookup: CDR1 MNHEY, CDR2 SVGAGI. CDR3 length: 13 residues. The CDR3: CASSRVTGGGQYF. The CDR3, as DNA: TGTGCCAGCAGTCGAGTAACAGGGGGCGGGCAGTACTTC.

The chain combines TRBV29-1 with TRBJ2-3, with 11 positions matching TRBD2. The V segment lost 7 bases and the J segment 1 base; nucleotides outside the gene matches: 10. The CDR3 covers 16 residues. Germline V gene lookup returns CDR1 SQVTM and CDR2 ANQGSEA. The CDR3 here is CSGRLAGRTGTDTQYF. The CDR3 DNA is TGCAGCGGCAGACTAGCGGGGCGAACGGGCACAGATACGCAGTATTTT.

V is TRBV12-5 and J is TRBJ2-1, with D tentatively TRBD2 (5 bases). Germline CDR1 and CDR2: LGHNT and FRNRAP. This CDR3 spans 15 amino acids. V was pared by 5 bases and J by 0 bases, with 11 bases between. CDR3: CASGTRDSSYNEQFF. For the CDR3, the DNA is TGTGCTAGTGGTACCCGGGATAGCTCCTACAATGAGCAGTTCTTC.

The rearrangement joins TRBV5-1 to TRBJ2-1; TRBD1 might be the D (6 bases). Per germline, CDR1 SGHRS and CDR2 YFSETQ. Trimming shortened V by 4 bases and J by 1 base, and 18 bases separated the two germline ends. This CDR3 has 17 amino acids. The CDR3 bases are TGCGCCAGCAGCCCGTCTCTGGGGGCAGTGTCCTACAATGAGCAGTTCTTC. Translation: CASSPSLGAVSYNEQFF. The full variable domain, completed using reference TRBV5-1 and TRBJ2-1, is KAGVTQTPRYLIKTRGQQVTLSCSPISGHRSVSWYQQTPGQGLQFLFEYFSETQRNKGNFPGRFSGRQFSNSRSEMNVSTLELGDSALYLCASSPSLGAVSYNEQFFGPGTRLTVL.

The chain combines TRBV3-1 (or the pseudogene TRBV3-2) with TRBJ1-6, with D perhaps TRBD1 (5 bases). CDR1 is LGHDT, CDR2 YNNKEL, per germline (reference sequence). The CDR3 is made up of 16 amino acids. V dropped 4 bases and J dropped 6 bases, with 16 bases sitting between them. CDR3 bases: TGTGCCAGCAGCCTCTATCTGGCAGGGCTTAATTCACCCCTCCACTTT. Encoded protein: CASSLYLAGLNSPLHF.

V and J are TRBV5-1 and TRBJ2-5, with 7 bases that match TRBD2. The ends lost 1 base at V and 4 bases at J; junction bases unmatched: 4. Germline values: CDR1 SGHRS, CDR2 YFSETQ. There are 14 residues in the CDR3. CDR3 DNA: TGCGCCAGCAGCTTGCAGGGCGGGGGAGAGACCCAGTACTTC. Translation: CASSLQGGGETQYF.

This clone occurred a few times. The rearrangement joins TRBV6-5 to TRBJ2-7; 9 nucleotides match TRBD2. Germline loops: CDR1 MNHEY, CDR2 SVGAGI. CDR3 size: 14 residues. Unmatched junction bases numbered 6, after V lost 7 bases and J lost 2 bases. The CDR3 sequence is CASIKTSGAYEQYF. The CDR3 coding sequence is TGTGCCAGCATTAAGACTAGCGGAGCCTACGAGCAGTACTTC.

The chain links TRBV7-6 to TRBJ2-6; D remains unclear. V was cut by 1 base and J by 2 bases, with 12 bases left in between. The CDR3 totals 17 residues. Germline assignment: CDR1 SGHVS and CDR2 FNYEAQ. The CDR3 coding sequence is TGTGCCAGCAGCTTAGGAGGCAGCGAACCTGGGGCCAACGTCCTGACTTTC. Translation: CASSLGGSEPGANVLTF.

The chain is built from TRBV27 and TRBJ1-5, with 8 bases that match TRBD1. The junction had 8 bases not matched to a gene; V was cut back by 6 bases and J by 7 bases. Germline values: CDR1 MNHEY, CDR2 SMNVEV (reference sequence). The length of the CDR3 is 14 residues. The CDR3 DNA reads TGTGCCAGCAGGCCGAACAGGGGGAGGCAGCCCCAGCATTTT. It specifies CASRPNRGRQPQHF.

This clone was seen many times. The CDR3 reads CASSLAWTGAYGYTF. CDR3 DNA sequence: TGTGCCAGCAGCTTAGCGTGGACAGGGGCCTATGGCTACACCTTC. The chain is built from TRBV7-2 and TRBJ1-2; 9 nucleotides align to TRBD1. The CDR3 contains 15 residues. Per the germline V gene, CDR1 is SGHTA and CDR2 is FQGNSA. V lost 0 bases and J lost 4; bases outside the gene matches: 3.

The J gene is TRBJ1-1, the V gene TRBV27; possible D gene TRBD1, 5 bases. Per the germline V gene, CDR1 is MNHEY and CDR2 is SMNVEV (reference sequence). The CDR3 length is 14 residues. Trimming cost V 5 bases and J 1 base, with 11 bases left between them. CDR3 sequence: CASSPTDKNTEAFF. In DNA form, the CDR3 reads TGTGCCAGCAGTCCGACAGATAAGAACACTGAAGCTTTCTTT.

The rearrangement links TRBV5-5 to TRBJ2-7; 8 nucleotides line up with TRBD2. The CDR3 consists of 14 residues. J gave up 4 bases and V 4 bases, and 7 bases lay outside the gene matches. Germline CDR1 and CDR2: SGHKS and YYEKEE (reference sequence). Here the CDR3 reads CASSLTSGPYEQYF. The CDR3 bases are TGTGCCAGCAGCCTAACTAGCGGCCCATACGAGCAGTACTTC.

Note on this clone: A read error may explain this, as a much larger clone is one base away. The rearrangement links TRBV25-1 to TRBJ2-1; 10 nucleotides line up with TRBD2. Germline V gene lookup returns CDR1 MGHDK and CDR2 SYGVNS. There are 14 residues in the CDR3. V dropped 5 bases and J dropped 11; count of bases not matched to a gene: 9. This chain's CDR3 is CASSLAGVWNKQFF. The CDR3 bases are TGTGCCAGCAGTCTAGCGGGAGTTTGGAATAAGCAGTTCTTC.

The chain recombines TRBV5-1 with TRBJ2-5; weak D call: TRBD1 (5 bases). CDR1 is SGHRS and CDR2 is YFSETQ in the germline V gene. Trimming stripped 0 bases from V and 6 bases from J, with 15 bases between. This CDR3 spans 15 amino acids. CDR3 amino acids: CASSLDLRGTKTQYF. The DNA of the CDR3 is TGCGCCAGCAGCTTGGACTTAAGGGGAACAAAGACCCAGTACTTC.

The sample holds a few counts of this clone. The V call is TRBV7-9, the J call TRBJ1-1, with a possible D match to TRBD1 (5 bases). V was shortened by 1 base and J by 7 bases, with 7 bases between the two germline ends. The CDR3 has 12 amino acids. Per germline, CDR1 SEHNR and CDR2 FQNEAQ (reference sequence). The CDR3 loop reads CASSLGTHEAFF. In DNA form, the CDR3 reads TGTGCCAGCAGCTTAGGGACACATGAAGCTTTCTTT.

The chain uses TRBV19 and TRBJ1-5; 7 bases agree with TRBD1. CDR3 size: 16 residues. CDR1 LNHDA and CDR2 SQIVND come from the germline V gene (reference sequence). The junction had 9 bases not matched to a gene; V was cut back by 5 bases and J by 2 bases. The CDR3 bases are TGTGCCAGTAGTGCCCGCAGGGGGGTAGGCAATCAGCCCCAGCATTTT. Residues: CASSARRGVGNQPQHF.

The chain carries TRBV5-1 and TRBJ1-2, with TRBD1 matching 7 bases. In germline, CDR1 is SGHRS, CDR2 YFSETQ. Trimming took 4 bases from V and 4 from J; bases not matched to a gene: 7. The CDR3 is 14 amino acids. As DNA, the CDR3 is TGCGCCAGCAGCCTACAGACAGGGAGCTATGGCTACACCTTC. It is translated as CASSLQTGSYGYTF.

In DNA, the CDR3 is TGTGCCAGCATCGGGATCTCCTACAATGAGCAGTTCTTC. Translated, it gives CASIGISYNEQFF. The V and J genes are TRBV2 and TRBJ2-1, with a possible D match to TRBD2 (5 bases). The CDR3 covers 13 residues. Per germline, CDR1 SNHLY and CDR2 FYNNEI. Trimming took 7 bases from V and 0 from J, leaving 7 bases between them.

The chain combines TRBV29-1 with TRBJ2-1, with D perhaps TRBD1 (6 bases). Trimming removed 7 bases from V and 0 bases from J, with 13 bases in between. The CDR3 spans 14 residues. Germline lookup yields CDR1 SQVTM and CDR2 ANQGSEA. The CDR3 loop reads CSAKTGSSYNEQFF. The DNA for the CDR3 is TGCAGCGCCAAAACAGGGAGCTCCTACAATGAGCAGTTCTTC.

This chain uses TRBV9 with TRBJ2-1; 13 bases fit TRBD2. The CDR3 loop spans 17 amino acids. V gave up 0 bases and J gave up 4 bases; unmatched junction bases: 4. Germline CDR1 reads SGDLS; CDR2 reads YYNGEE. CDR3 amino acids: CASSVGLTSGRYNEQFF. DNA of the CDR3: TGTGCCAGCAGCGTAGGATTGACTAGCGGGAGGTACAATGAGCAGTTCTTC.

About this clone itself: The identical CDR3 is also encoded by other nucleotide sequences in the sample. The rearrangement joins TRBV5-1 to TRBJ2-6; 9 bases match TRBD1. Germline CDR1 is SGHRS and CDR2 is YFSETQ. The ends lost 5 bases at V and 0 bases at J; junction bases unmatched: 9. CDR3 size: 18 residues. The chain's CDR3 is CASSLTGTGSSGANVLTF. The CDR3, as DNA: TGCGCCAGCAGTCTCACCGGGACAGGGAGCTCTGGGGCCAACGTCCTGACTTTC.